This TCR beta chain came from a study of regulatory T cells in long-lasting Graves disease. Points from the study as a whole: The small sample size may have reduced accuracy.

The CDR3 runs 17 residues. V shed 4 bases and J 7 bases; nucleotides not matched to a gene: 16. Looked up from germline, CDR1 is MNHEY and CDR2 is SVGAGI. iRepertoire HTBI primers and Arm-PCR of CDR3 regions built TCR beta libraries. From the multiplex PCR reads, TCRdb called clonotypes with MiXCR, one entry per CDR3 protein. This sample yields a few hundred thousand distinct CDR3 sequences, of which over 15% are seen a single time; about 25% belongs to the top ten. Time point of the sample: newly diagnosed GD, antithyroid drugs for less than 3 months. PBMCs provided the RNA from which the TCR library was made. This clonotype was observed many times. Its antigen is unknown. The same sample was also studied in work on T cells in Graves' hyperthyroidism and ophthalmopathy.

This sample comprised peripheral blood mononuclear cells (PBMCs), obtained at new diagnosis, from a patient treated with antithyroid drugs. This clonotype was obtained from a woman between 18 and 29 years old with Graves disease. The rearrangement links TRBV6-5 to TRBJ2-5, with 9 bases identical to TRBD2. DNA of the CDR3: TGTGCCAGCAGTTCTTTCCGGGCTAGCGGGACGCTAGGGACCCAGTACTTC. Its protein product is CASSSFRASGTLGTQYF.